Below, 24 T cell receptor beta chains from the same sample are listed, as sequenced in a study of OX40 agonist ivuxolimab in advanced cancers. Libraries were prepared by immunoSEQ multiplex PCR; TCRdb keeps only in-frame clonotypes and omits some of them. The sample consists of tens of thousands of clones, over 80% of them appearing once. Sequencing was performed on CD4+ or CD8+ T cells sorted from blood, taken in a trial of the OX40 agonist ivuxolimab. These receptor sequences come from an adult with an advanced solid tumor such as melanoma, head and neck, liver or kidney cancer.

This sequence joins TRBV4-1 and TRBJ2-1; TRBD2 aligns across 9 bases. Germline V gene data show CDR1 as MGHRA and CDR2 as YSYEKL. Trimming cost V 0 bases and J 4 bases; bases outside gene matches: 4. The CDR3 covers 16 residues. The DNA for the CDR3 is TGCGCCAGCAGCCAAGAGTATAGCGGGGGATACAATGAGCAGTTCTTC. Its translation: CASSQEYSGGYNEQFF.

The chain uses TRBV27 and TRBJ2-5; D gene unclear. Trimming took off 5 bases at V and 3 bases at J, with 10 bases between the two ends. This CDR3 is 13 amino acids long. Germline CDR1 and CDR2: MNHEY and SMNVEV (reference sequence). The CDR3 sequence: CASSPDREETQYF. The CDR3 DNA reads as TGTGCCAGCAGTCCGGACCGGGAAGAGACCCAGTACTTC.

A single count supports this clone. CDR3 bases: TGTGCCAGTAGCCCTGGCGGGCAGGGTCGGCAGCCCCAGCATTTT. It translates to CASSPGGQGRQPQHF. The J gene is TRBJ1-5, the V gene TRBV28, with D possibly matching TRBD1 (5 bases). CDR1 is MDHEN and CDR2 is SYDVKM in the germline V gene. The CDR3 consists of 15 residues. Trimming took off 9 bases at V and 7 bases at J, with 22 bases between the two ends.

This chain links TRBV19 with TRBJ1-5; D gene ambiguous. V lost 4 bases, J lost 1 base, and 2 bases lay in between. Germline V gene sequence: CDR1 LNHDA, CDR2 SQIVND (reference sequence). This CDR3 region has 12 residues. CDR3 sequence: CASSKSNQPQHF. The CDR3, as DNA: TGTGCCAGTAGTAAAAGCAATCAGCCCCAGCATTTT.

This chain uses TRBV6-1 with TRBJ1-2; 8 positions match TRBD1. Trimming removed 4 bases from V and 0 bases from J; junction bases left unmatched: 10. Germline V gene sequence: CDR1 MNHNS, CDR2 SASEGT. This CDR3 has 17 amino acids. CDR3 sequence reads: CASSGWTGTKANYGYTF. The CDR3 nucleotides read TGTGCCAGCAGTGGATGGACAGGGACCAAAGCTAACTATGGCTACACCTTC.

The chain combines TRBV28 with TRBJ2-5; D ambiguous. CDR1 is MDHEN and CDR2 is SYDVKM in the germline V gene. The CDR3 runs to 14 residues. V was shortened by 2 bases and J by 5 bases, with 12 bases between the two germline ends. CDR3 bases: TGTGCCAGCAGTTTAGGATTATCATGGGAGACCCAGTACTTC. It yields the protein CASSLGLSWETQYF.

This clone came up once. This chain joins TRBV28 and TRBJ1-1, with D hard to call. Germline CDR1 reads MDHEN; CDR2 reads SYDVKM. The CDR3 covers 14 residues. V was pared by 5 bases and J by 1 base, with 11 bases between. CDR3 amino acids: CASSIYRGNTEAFF. The CDR3 region has the DNA TGTGCCAGCAGTATTTATCGGGGGAACACTGAAGCTTTCTTT. The full variable domain, completed using reference TRBV28 and TRBJ1-1, is DVKVTQSSRYLVKRTGEKVFLECVQDMDHENMFWYRQDPGLGLRLIYFSYDVKMKEKGDIPEGYSVSREKKERFSLILESASTNQTSMYLCASSIYRGNTEAFFGQGTRLTVV.

The J gene is TRBJ1-1, the V gene TRBV9; D uncertain. Germline V gene sequence: CDR1 SGDLS, CDR2 YYNGEE. Trimming took 3 bases from V and 4 from J, leaving 19 bases between them. CDR3 size: 16 residues. The CDR3 coding sequence is TGTGCCAGCAGCGAGCCTCGGACGGGGATGAGCACTGAAGCTTTCTTT. Translated: CASSEPRTGMSTEAFF.

This chain connects TRBV11-2 to TRBJ1-6; D gene unclear. This CDR3 is built from 14 residues. Deletions cut 1 base from V and 4 bases from J, with 5 bases between. CDR1 and CDR2 (germline): SGHAT, FQNNGV. In DNA, the CDR3 is TGTGCCAGCAGCTTAGGGGGTTATAATTCACCCCTCCACTTT. This encodes CASSLGGYNSPLHF.

This clone was picked up one time. This chain connects TRBV7-6 to TRBJ2-3; 9 positions agree with TRBD2. Losses at the gene ends were 5 bases for V and 2 bases for J; bases not matched to a gene: 17. The CDR3 is 19 amino acids. CDR1 and CDR2 from the germline V gene are SGHVS and FNYEAQ. The CDR3 loop is CASSNPQTGRGGLTDTQYF. The CDR3 nucleotides are TGTGCCAGCAGCAACCCCCAAACGGGGCGGGGGGGACTCACAGATACGCAGTATTTT.

The chain links TRBV7-9 to TRBJ2-3; D is ambiguous. The length of the CDR3 is 12 residues. Deletions cut 7 bases from V and 4 bases from J, with 9 bases between. Per the germline V gene, CDR1 is SEHNR and CDR2 is FQNEAQ (reference sequence). DNA for the CDR3: TGTGCCAGCACCCTTAATCCAGATACGCAGTATTTT. Encoded protein: CASTLNPDTQYF.

This clone turned up a few times. The CDR3, as DNA: TGTGCCAGCAGTTTAAGCGTTGCCTATGGCTACACCTTC. This translates into CASSLSVAYGYTF. The V call is TRBV27, the J call TRBJ1-2; D remains ambiguous. The CDR3 has 13 residues. The V gene's germline CDR1 is MNHEY and CDR2 SMNVEV (reference sequence). V was shortened by 2 bases and J by 4 bases, with 8 bases between the two germline ends.

This clone was found a few times. The chain recombines TRBV9 with TRBJ2-1; no firm D call. CDR3 size: 14 residues. Trimming took off 1 base at V and 6 bases at J, with 11 bases between the two ends. The germline CDR1 and CDR2 sequences are SGDLS and YYNGEE. The CDR3 DNA reads as TGTGCCAGCAGCGTAAGTCGTGGGTTCAATGAGCAGTTCTTC. Translation: CASSVSRGFNEQFF.

The rearrangement uses TRBV7-3 and TRBJ2-3; no firm D call. The CDR3 has 12 amino acids. Germline CDR1 SGHTA, CDR2 FQGTGA. With 8 bases removed from V and 6 bases from J, the gap between germline ends came to 12 bases. The CDR3 here is CASSLDLDTQYF. The CDR3 coding sequence is TGTGCCAGCTCCCTAGACTTGGATACGCAGTATTTT. Based on the CDR3 plus reference TRBV7-3 and TRBJ2-3, the full variable domain is GAGVSQTPSNKVTEKGKYVELRCDPISGHTALYWYRQSLGQGPEFLIYFQGTGAADDSGLPNDRFFAVRPEGSVSTLKIQRTERGDSAVYLCASSLDLDTQYFGPGTRLTVL.

V gene TRBV28 combines with J gene TRBJ2-7, with 11 bases fitting TRBD2. V lost 6 bases, J lost 5 bases, and 12 bases stayed unmatched. The CDR3 contains 16 residues. Germline lookup yields CDR1 MDHEN and CDR2 SYDVKM. The DNA of the CDR3 is TGTGCCAGCAGCAGCATAGCGGGAGGGAATATAAACGAGCAGTACGTC. Its protein is CASSSIAGGNINEQYV.

The genes are TRBV4-3 and TRBJ2-3, with 8 bases that match TRBD1. Germline trimming cut 0 bases from V and 6 bases from J; bases unmatched to any gene: 11. This CDR3 has 17 amino acids. Germline assignment: CDR1 LGHNA and CDR2 YSLEER. The CDR3 protein is CASSQDRETGVFDTQYF. The DNA of the CDR3 is TGCGCCAGCAGCCAAGATCGGGAGACAGGGGTTTTCGATACGCAGTATTTT.

The rearrangement links TRBV30 to TRBJ1-2, with TRBD1 as a possible D gene (6 bases). V was trimmed by 4 bases and J by 10 bases, leaving 13 bases between them. Germline loops: CDR1 GTSNPN, CDR2 SVGIG (reference sequence). CDR3 length equals 11 residues. CDR3 protein: CAWKRTVPYTF. CDR3 nucleotide sequence: TGTGCCTGGAAACGGACAGTCCCCTACACCTTC.

The chain joins TRBV28 to TRBJ1-1, with 11 bases that match TRBD1. Germline V lookup: CDR1 MDHEN, CDR2 SYDVKM. J lost 5 bases, V lost 5 bases, and 7 bases had no gene match. The CDR3 runs to 15 residues. CDR3 in amino acids: CASSVVGQGATEAFF. CDR3 coding DNA: TGTGCCAGCAGTGTCGTAGGACAGGGGGCAACTGAAGCTTTCTTT.

J is TRBJ1-1 and V is TRBV19, with a possible D match to TRBD1 (6 bases). CDR1 is LNHDA, CDR2 SQIVND, per germline (reference sequence). V gave up 7 bases and J gave up 4 bases, with 13 bases separating them. The CDR3 runs 13 residues. CDR3: CASMERGSTEAFF. The CDR3 nucleotides are TGTGCCAGTATGGAAAGGGGGAGCACTGAAGCTTTCTTT.

This chain connects TRBV6-1 to TRBJ2-1, with D maybe TRBD2 (5 bases). The CDR3 totals 14 residues. Germline CDR1 is MNHNS and CDR2 is SASEGT. Trimming removed 4 bases at V and 1 base at J, with 8 bases between. This chain's CDR3 is CASSGAGSYNEQFF. The CDR3 DNA sequence: TGTGCCAGCAGTGGGGCGGGTTCCTACAATGAGCAGTTCTTC.

This clone was seen a single time. The rearrangement uses TRBV13 and TRBJ1-5; D unresolved. Trimming took off 1 base at V and 10 bases at J, with 8 bases between the two ends. Germline V CDR1 and CDR2: PRHDT, FYEKMQ (reference sequence). The CDR3 is 12 residues long. In nucleotides, the CDR3 is TGTGCCAGCAGCTTAGTGGGTGAACCCCAGCATTTT. It specifies CASSLVGEPQHF.

The rearrangement joins TRBV29-1 to TRBJ1-5; D is ambiguous. V was cut by 0 bases and J by 6 bases, with 9 bases left in between. Germline CDR1 and CDR2: SQVTM and ANQGSEA. The CDR3 spans 13 residues. CDR3 region: CSVEDSWGQPQHF. The CDR3 DNA reads TGCAGCGTTGAAGATTCTTGGGGTCAGCCCCAGCATTTT.

This clone has just one count. The chain links TRBV29-1 to TRBJ2-3; unclear D gene. Deletions cut 0 bases from V and 0 bases from J, with 13 bases between. This CDR3 region has 16 residues. CDR1 is SQVTM, CDR2 ANQGSEA, per germline. For the CDR3, the DNA is TGCAGCGTTGAAGATCTTTGGCACCTGAGCACAGATACGCAGTATTTT. Amino acids: CSVEDLWHLSTDTQYF.

The chain links TRBV6-6 to TRBJ2-1, with 9 bases aligning to TRBD2. Germline assignment: CDR1 MNHNY and CDR2 SVGAGI (reference sequence). J gave up 6 bases and V 2 bases, and 5 bases lay outside the gene matches. The CDR3 covers 15 residues. The CDR3 DNA follows: TGTGCCAGCAGTTACGCGGCGGGGGGGCGCAATGAGCAGTTCTTC. Amino acid sequence: CASSYAAGGRNEQFF.